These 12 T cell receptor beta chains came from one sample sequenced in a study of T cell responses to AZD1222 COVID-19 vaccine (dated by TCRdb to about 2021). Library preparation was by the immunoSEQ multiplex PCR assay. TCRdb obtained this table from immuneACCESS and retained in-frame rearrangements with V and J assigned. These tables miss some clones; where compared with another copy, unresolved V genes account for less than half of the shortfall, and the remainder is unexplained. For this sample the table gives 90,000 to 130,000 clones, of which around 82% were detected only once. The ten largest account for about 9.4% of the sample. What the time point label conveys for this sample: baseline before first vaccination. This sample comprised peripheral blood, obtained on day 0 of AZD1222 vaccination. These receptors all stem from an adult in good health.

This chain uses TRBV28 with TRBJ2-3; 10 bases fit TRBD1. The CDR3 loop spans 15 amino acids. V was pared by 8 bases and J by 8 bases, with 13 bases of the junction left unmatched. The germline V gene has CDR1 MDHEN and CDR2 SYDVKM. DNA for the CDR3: TGTGCCAGCCGCCGGGACAGGGGAAGGGGGGGTACGCAGTATTTT. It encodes CASRRDRGRGGTQYF.

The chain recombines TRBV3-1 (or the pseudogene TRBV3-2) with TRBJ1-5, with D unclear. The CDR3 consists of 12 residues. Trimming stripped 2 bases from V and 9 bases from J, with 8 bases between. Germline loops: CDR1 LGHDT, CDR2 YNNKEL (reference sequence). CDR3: CASSQIFGPQHF. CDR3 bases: TGTGCCAGCAGCCAAATTTTCGGGCCCCAGCATTTT.

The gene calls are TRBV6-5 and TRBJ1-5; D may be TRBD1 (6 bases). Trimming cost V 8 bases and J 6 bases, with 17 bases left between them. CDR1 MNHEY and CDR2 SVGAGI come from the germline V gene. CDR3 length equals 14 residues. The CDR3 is CASAGQPIPQPQHF. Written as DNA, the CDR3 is TGTGCCAGCGCTGGACAGCCGATCCCTCAGCCCCAGCATTTT.

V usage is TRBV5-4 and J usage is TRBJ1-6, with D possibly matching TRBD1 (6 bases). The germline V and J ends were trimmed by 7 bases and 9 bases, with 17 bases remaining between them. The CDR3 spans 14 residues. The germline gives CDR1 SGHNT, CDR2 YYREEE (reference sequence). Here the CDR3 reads CASRTGGAPSPLHF. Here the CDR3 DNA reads TGTGCCAGCCGGACGGGGGGGGCTCCTTCACCCCTCCACTTT.

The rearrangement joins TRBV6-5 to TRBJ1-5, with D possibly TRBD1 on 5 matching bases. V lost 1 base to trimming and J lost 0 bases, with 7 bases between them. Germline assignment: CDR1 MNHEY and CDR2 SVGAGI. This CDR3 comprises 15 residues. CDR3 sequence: CASSYWRGSNQPQHF. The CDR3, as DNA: TGTGCCAGCAGTTACTGGAGGGGTAGCAATCAGCCCCAGCATTTT.

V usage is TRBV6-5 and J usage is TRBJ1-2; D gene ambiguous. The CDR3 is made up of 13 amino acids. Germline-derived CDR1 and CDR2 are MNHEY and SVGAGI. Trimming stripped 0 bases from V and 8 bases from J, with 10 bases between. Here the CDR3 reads CASSYSGSDGYTF. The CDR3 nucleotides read TGTGCCAGCAGTTACTCGGGCAGTGACGGCTACACCTTC.

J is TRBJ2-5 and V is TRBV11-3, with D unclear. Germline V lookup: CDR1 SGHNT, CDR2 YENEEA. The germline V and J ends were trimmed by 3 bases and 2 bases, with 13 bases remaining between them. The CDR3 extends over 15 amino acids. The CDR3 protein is CASSLGTAPQETQYF. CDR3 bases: TGTGCCAGCAGCTTGGGAACAGCTCCACAAGAGACCCAGTACTTC.

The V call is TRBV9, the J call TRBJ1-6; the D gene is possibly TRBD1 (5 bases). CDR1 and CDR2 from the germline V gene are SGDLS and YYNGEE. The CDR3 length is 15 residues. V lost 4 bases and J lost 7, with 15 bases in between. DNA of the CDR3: TGTGCCAGCAGCCCCCACGGGGGACTCAATTCACCCCTCCACTTT. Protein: CASSPHGGLNSPLHF.

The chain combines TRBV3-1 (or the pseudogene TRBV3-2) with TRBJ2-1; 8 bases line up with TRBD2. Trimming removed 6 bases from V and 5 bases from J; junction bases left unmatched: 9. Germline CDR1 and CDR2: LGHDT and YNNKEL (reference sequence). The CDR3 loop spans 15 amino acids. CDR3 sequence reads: CASSQIAGTHNEQFF. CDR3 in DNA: TGTGCCAGCAGTCAAATAGCGGGAACCCACAATGAGCAGTTCTTC.

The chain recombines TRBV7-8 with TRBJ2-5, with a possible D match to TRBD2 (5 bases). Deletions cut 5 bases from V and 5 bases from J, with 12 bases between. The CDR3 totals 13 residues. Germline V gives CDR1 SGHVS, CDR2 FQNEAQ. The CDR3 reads CASSTPRGETQYF. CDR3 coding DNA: TGTGCCAGCAGCACTCCCCGCGGGGAGACCCAGTACTTC.

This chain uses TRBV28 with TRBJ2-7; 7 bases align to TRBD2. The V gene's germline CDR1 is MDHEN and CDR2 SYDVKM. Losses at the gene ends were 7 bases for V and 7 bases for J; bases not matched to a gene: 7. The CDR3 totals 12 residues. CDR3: CASTLWGGEQYF. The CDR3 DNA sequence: TGTGCCAGCACACTCTGGGGAGGGGAGCAGTACTTC.

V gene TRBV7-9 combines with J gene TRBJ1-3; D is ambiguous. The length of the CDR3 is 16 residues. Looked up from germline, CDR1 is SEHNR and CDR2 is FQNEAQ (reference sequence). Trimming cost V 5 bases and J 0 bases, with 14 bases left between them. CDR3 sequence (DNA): TGTGCCAGCAGCCCGAAAATCAGGACCTCTGGAAACACCATATATTTT. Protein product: CASSPKIRTSGNTIYF.